This T cell receptor (beta chain) was sequenced during a study of CD39 and CD103 CD8 tumor-infiltrating T cells. T lymphocytes were negatively selected, with EpCAM beads added for tumor-infiltrating lymphocytes. Sorted memory CD8 cells were CD8+CD4-CD45RA-, regardless of CCR7. The CDR3 runs to 13 residues. Per germline, CDR1 LNHDA and CDR2 SQIVND (reference sequence). V gave up 1 base and J gave up 1 base, with 3 bases separating them. Of note for this clone: Antigen specificity is unknown.

The method was immunoSEQ multiplex PCR; TCRdb's version includes in-frame clones alone and lacks a portion of them. Found here are about 7,400 clones, over 65% of them singletons; the top ten hold around 50%. Study-level findings and limits: DP TIL clonotypes were rarely found in blood or uninvolved lymph node. DP CD8 TILs seemed more oligoclonal than DN, SP and blood memory CD8.

The sequence was obtained from a human donor with head and neck squamous cell carcinoma. This sequence joins TRBV19 and TRBJ2-3; no definite D call. Source material: CD8+ T cells sorted from blood. Subset denoted: total memory CD8 T cells (CD45RA-CCR7+/-) from blood or uninvolved lymph node. The CDR3 reads CASSIVGTDTQYF. CDR3 bases: TGTGCCAGTAGTATAGTCGGCACAGATACGCAGTATTTT.